This TCR beta chain was sequenced during a study of T-cell reconstitution after alpha-beta-depleted transplantation in children. Study-wide results and caveats: It was newly produced T cells that mostly accounted for T-cell counts and diversity one year after transplant. The origin of alpha-beta T cells about two months after transplant was reportedly several hundred expanded graft clones. From surviving recipient T cells and thymic progenitors came the high day-60 TCRbeta diversity observed in some patients.

The CDR3 extends over 15 amino acids. V lost 4 bases, J lost 0 bases, and 12 bases lay in between. The germline CDR1 and CDR2 sequences are SGHRS and YFSETQ. This clonotype has more than one count but fewer than ten. Its antigen is currently unknown. Preparation of the TCRbeta library used unique molecular identifiers. TCRdb reprocessed the PCR reads with MiXCR, giving one entry per CDR3 protein. In the table there are about 580,000 distinct CDR3 sequences, over 20% of which are singletons. This specimen was PBMCs, taken before TCRalphabeta/CD19-depleted stem cell transplant. The rearrangement joins TRBV5-1 to TRBJ2-3; D is unclear. The receptor was isolated from a boy in the first two years of life with Wiskott-Aldrich syndrome, due to receive a stem cell transplant. The CDR3 nucleotides read TGCGCCAGCAGCCGATCTATCGGGAGCACAGATACGCAGTATTTT. The encoded protein is CASSRSIGSTDTQYF.